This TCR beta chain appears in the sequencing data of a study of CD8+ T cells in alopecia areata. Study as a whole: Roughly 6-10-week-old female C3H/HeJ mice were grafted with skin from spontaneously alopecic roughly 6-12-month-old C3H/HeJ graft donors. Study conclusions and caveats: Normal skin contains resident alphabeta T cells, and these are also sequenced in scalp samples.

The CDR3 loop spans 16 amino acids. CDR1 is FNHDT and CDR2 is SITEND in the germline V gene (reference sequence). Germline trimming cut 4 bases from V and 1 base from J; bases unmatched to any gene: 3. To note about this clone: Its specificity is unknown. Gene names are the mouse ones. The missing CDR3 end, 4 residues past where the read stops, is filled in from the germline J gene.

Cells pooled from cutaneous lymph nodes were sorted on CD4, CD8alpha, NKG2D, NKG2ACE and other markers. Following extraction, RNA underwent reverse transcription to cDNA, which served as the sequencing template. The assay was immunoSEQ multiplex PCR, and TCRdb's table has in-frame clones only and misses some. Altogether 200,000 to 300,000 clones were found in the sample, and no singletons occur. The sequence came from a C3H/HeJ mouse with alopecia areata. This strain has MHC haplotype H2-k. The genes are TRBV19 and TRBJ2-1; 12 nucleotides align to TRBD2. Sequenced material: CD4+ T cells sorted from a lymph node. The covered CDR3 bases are TGTGCCAGCAGTGCCGGGACTGGGGGGAACTATGCT. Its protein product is CASSAGTGGNYA. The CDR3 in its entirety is CASSAGTGGNYAEQFF.